The 17 T cell receptor beta chains below all came from one sample that was sequenced in a study of T cell responses to AZD1222 COVID-19 vaccine (dated by TCRdb to about 2021). In light of the paper, this sample's time point label describes: baseline before first vaccination. Receptor libraries were prepared by the immunoSEQ multiplex PCR assay. The immuneACCESS repertoire file appears here via TCRdb, limited to in-frame rearrangements. These files lack a portion of the clones; in checked studies, under half of the deficit traces to unresolved V genes, and the cause of the others is not known. This sample holds some 130,000 clones; roughly 90% were observed only once. The top ten clones comprise about 3.7% of the sample. Sequencing used peripheral blood, obtained on day 0 of AZD1222 vaccination. The receptors come from an adult in good health.

The rearrangement links TRBV10-2 to TRBJ2-7; the match to TRBD1 covers 9 bases. This CDR3 has 16 amino acids. J was trimmed by 2 bases and V by 0 bases; bases with no gene match: 5. Germline assignment: CDR1 WSHSY and CDR2 SAAADI. The CDR3 DNA is TGCGCCAGCAGTGAGTCCTTCGGGACAGGGACCTACGAGCAGTACTTC. Protein: CASSESFGTGTYEQYF.

The chain employs TRBV5-1 and TRBJ2-3; 10 nucleotides agree with TRBD1. CDR3 length: 15 residues. CDR1 and CDR2 from the germline V gene are SGHRS and YFSETQ. J lost 3 bases, V lost 0 bases, and 1 base had no gene match. The CDR3 spells CASSLGTGGTDTQYF. The CDR3 DNA follows: TGCGCCAGCAGCTTGGGGACAGGGGGAACAGATACGCAGTATTTT.

The chain is built from TRBV30 and TRBJ1-2; D gene uncertain. This CDR3 contains 13 residues. Trimming pared 4 bases from V and 8 bases from J, leaving 17 bases between. Germline V gene lookup returns CDR1 GTSNPN and CDR2 SVGIG (reference sequence). The CDR3 DNA reads as TGTGCCTGGACCCTGGATGGCCGATGGGGCTACACCTTC. Its protein product is CAWTLDGRWGYTF.

The sample holds one count of this clone. The V and J genes are TRBV12-5 and TRBJ2-1; 10 nucleotides agree with TRBD2. CDR3 length equals 15 residues. CDR1 and CDR2 (germline): LGHNT, FRNRAP. The V gene end was trimmed by 3 bases and the J gene end by 5 bases; junction bases not matched to a gene: 4. CDR3 nucleotides: TGTGCTAGTGGTTTAGCGGGAGGGCCCGACAATGAGCAGTTCTTC. It specifies CASGLAGGPDNEQFF. Filled out from reference TRBV12-5 and TRBJ2-1, the complete variable domain reads DARVTQTPRHKVTEMGQEVTMRCQPILGHNTVFWYRQTMMQGLELLAYFRNRAPLDDSGMPKDRFSAEMPDATLATLKIQPSEPRDSAVYFCASGLAGGPDNEQFFGPGTRLTVL.

V gene TRBV7-6 combines with J gene TRBJ1-1; D is ambiguous. CDR1 is SGHVS and CDR2 is FNYEAQ in the germline V gene. The CDR3 runs 15 residues. Trimming took off 5 bases at V and 1 base at J, with 14 bases between the two ends. The CDR3 loop is CASSQFRTGNTEAFF. CDR3 nucleotide sequence: TGTGCCAGCAGCCAGTTCCGGACGGGGAACACTGAAGCTTTCTTT.

The V gene is TRBV7-2, the J gene TRBJ1-5, with TRBD1 matching 9 bases. Trimming at V came to 5 bases and at J to 6 bases, leaving 5 bases not matched to a gene. Per the germline V gene, CDR1 is SGHTA and CDR2 is FQGNSA. The CDR3 loop spans 14 amino acids. This CDR3 is CASSRDRGAQPQHF. The DNA for the CDR3 is TGTGCCAGCAGCAGAGACAGGGGGGCTCAGCCCCAGCATTTT.

The chain couples TRBV6-1 to TRBJ2-7; D is unresolved. Germline CDR1 and CDR2: MNHNS and SASEGT. V shed 2 bases and J shed 9 bases, with 11 bases lying between them. This CDR3 is 12 amino acids long. CDR3 coding DNA: TGTGCCAGCAGTGAAAATCTTTCGGGGCAGTACTTC. Translating gives CASSENLSGQYF.

The genes are TRBV7-2 and TRBJ2-2; possible D gene TRBD1, 5 bases. Between the trimmed V and J ends, which lost 1 base and 6 bases, there was a span of 6 bases. CDR1 is SGHTA and CDR2 is FQGNSA in the germline V gene. The CDR3 runs to 13 residues. The CDR3 loop reads CASSLVGPGELFF. CDR3 nucleotide sequence: TGTGCCAGCAGCTTAGTGGGGCCCGGGGAGCTGTTTTTT.

The V call is TRBV6-2 or TRBV6-3, the J call TRBJ2-7; weak D call: TRBD2 (5 bases). V was clipped by 5 bases and J by 0 bases, with 20 bases between them. Germline CDR1 reads MNHEY; CDR2 reads SVGEGT. This CDR3 is built from 17 residues. The CDR3 region is CASSAPGITRYSYEQYF. For the CDR3, the DNA is TGTGCCAGCAGTGCCCCCGGGATAACACGTTACTCCTACGAGCAGTACTTC.

V is TRBV6-5 and J is TRBJ2-7, with 10 bases fitting TRBD2. The J segment lost 7 bases and the V segment lost 7 bases, leaving 10 bases of the junction unmatched. The CDR3 spans 14 residues. The germline V gene encodes CDR1 MNHEY and CDR2 SVGAGI. This CDR3 reads CASTRGVAGGEQYF. The CDR3 region has the DNA TGTGCCAGCACTCGGGGGGTAGCGGGAGGTGAGCAGTACTTC.

This clone has a single count. The genes are TRBV7-2 and TRBJ1-1; D not resolved. CDR1 and CDR2 (germline): SGHTA, FQGNSA. The V end lost 2 bases, the J end lost 7 bases, and 8 bases lay between the germline ends. The CDR3 length is 12 residues. CDR3 coding DNA: TGTGCCAGCAGCTTATTAGACTATGAAGCTTTCTTT. Protein product: CASSLLDYEAFF.

The chain couples TRBV12-3 or TRBV12-4 to TRBJ2-7; D is ambiguous. The CDR3 covers 12 residues. Trimming took 4 bases from V and 4 from J, leaving 8 bases between them. The CDR3 protein is CASSSDSYEQYF. DNA of the CDR3: TGTGCCAGCAGTTCCGATAGTTACGAGCAGTACTTC.

This clone turned up a few times. J is TRBJ1-6 and V is TRBV4-1; 7 bases are a match to TRBD1. V shed 0 bases and J 10 bases; nucleotides not matched to a gene: 9. The CDR3 runs to 16 residues. Germline values: CDR1 MGHRA, CDR2 YSYEKL. The CDR3 sequence: CASSQDETGLSSPLHF. In nucleotides, the CDR3 is TGCGCCAGCAGCCAAGATGAGACAGGGTTAAGCTCACCCCTCCACTTT.

The genes are TRBV6-1 and TRBJ2-1; 7 bases line up with TRBD1. V trimming: 0 bases; J trimming: 9 bases; junction bases outside the gene matches: 8. The CDR3 covers 15 residues. Germline V gene sequence: CDR1 MNHNS, CDR2 SASEGT. CDR3 region: CASSEAGIRDSEQFF. DNA for the CDR3: TGTGCCAGCAGTGAAGCTGGGATCAGGGACAGTGAGCAGTTCTTC.

The chain recombines TRBV5-1 with TRBJ1-1; D is unclear. This CDR3 comprises 18 residues. V was shortened by 4 bases and J by 0 bases, with 22 bases between the two germline ends. Germline V gene sequence: CDR1 SGHRS, CDR2 YFSETQ. The CDR3 region is CASSLRGANRFMNTEAFF. For the CDR3, the DNA is TGCGCCAGCAGCCTTCGGGGAGCCAATCGATTCATGAACACTGAAGCTTTCTTT.

The rearrangement joins TRBV7-9 to TRBJ1-2, with TRBD1 matching over 7 bases. Trimming removed 5 bases from V and 8 bases from J; junction bases left unmatched: 11. The CDR3 is 14 amino acids. Germline V gene data show CDR1 as SEHNR and CDR2 as FQNEAQ (reference sequence). The CDR3: CASSLDMTGYGYTF. Written as DNA, the CDR3 is TGTGCCAGCAGCCTCGACATGACAGGGTACGGCTACACCTTC.

V usage is TRBV5-1 and J usage is TRBJ2-2; perhaps TRBD2 as D (5 bases). CDR3 length: 12 amino acids. V shed 2 bases and J shed 7 bases, with 6 bases lying between them. Germline loops: CDR1 SGHRS, CDR2 YFSETQ. In DNA, the CDR3 is TGCGCCAGCAGCTTTGCGGGCGGGGAGCTGTTTTTT. Translation: CASSFAGGELFF.